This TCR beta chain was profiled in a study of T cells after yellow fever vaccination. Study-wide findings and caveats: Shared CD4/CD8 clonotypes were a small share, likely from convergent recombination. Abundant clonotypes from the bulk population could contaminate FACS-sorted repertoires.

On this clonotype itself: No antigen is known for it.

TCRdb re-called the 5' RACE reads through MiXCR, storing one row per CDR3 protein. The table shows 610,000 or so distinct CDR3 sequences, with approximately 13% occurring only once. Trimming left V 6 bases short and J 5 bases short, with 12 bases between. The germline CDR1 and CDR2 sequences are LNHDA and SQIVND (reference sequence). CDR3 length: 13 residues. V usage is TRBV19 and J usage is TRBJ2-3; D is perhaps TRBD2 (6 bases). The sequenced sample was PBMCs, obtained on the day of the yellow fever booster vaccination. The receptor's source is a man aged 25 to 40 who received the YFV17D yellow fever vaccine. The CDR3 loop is CASSGSVGDTQYF. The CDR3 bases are TGTGCCAGTAGCGGGAGTGTGGGAGATACGCAGTATTTT.